A selection of T cell receptor beta chains follows, all from one sample in a study of CD8 T cells in ankylosing spondylitis. TCRdb reanalysed the 5' RACE reads using MiXCR and keeps one entry per CDR3 protein. In the table there are about 750,000 distinct CDR3 sequences, around 20% of which are singletons. The material sequenced was blood, either unsorted or a sorted T cell fraction (not recorded which). The receptor source for this set is a male donor with ankylosing spondylitis. CDR3s include the opening cysteine and the closing phenylalanine or tryptophan. A D gene is named only where the DNA matches it firmly. Clone sizes are given selectively: once, few, many, or a class where the clone is expanded.

abundance: few; j_gene: TRBJ2-3; len: 14; v_gene: TRBV20-1; d_gene: -; CDR3aa: CSAKAGTSTDTQYF; CDR3nt: TGCAGTGCTAAGGCAGGGACTAGCACAGATACGCAGTATTTT
abundance: -; j_gene: TRBJ1-3; len: 16; v_gene: TRBV5-1; d_gene: -; CDR3aa: CASSLDGGQGGNTIYF; CDR3nt: TGCGCCAGCAGCTTGGACGGAGGGCAAGGTGGAAACACCATATATTTT
abundance: -; j_gene: TRBJ2-1; len: 16; v_gene: TRBV18; d_gene: -; CDR3aa: CASSPLASATHNEQFF; CDR3nt: TGTGCCAGCTCACCCCTTGCGTCTGCGACACACAATGAGCAGTTCTTC
abundance: few; j_gene: TRBJ1-1; len: 14; v_gene: TRBV20-1; d_gene: -; CDR3aa: CSARLQRGIPEAFF; CDR3nt: TGCAGTGCTAGATTACAGAGGGGGATCCCTGAAGCTTTCTTT
abundance: many; j_gene: TRBJ1-5; len: 13; v_gene: TRBV5-1; d_gene: -; CDR3aa: CASSFGGDQPQHF; CDR3nt: TGCGCCAGCAGCTTCGGCGGAGATCAGCCCCAGCATTTT
abundance: few; j_gene: TRBJ1-2; len: 14; v_gene: TRBV3-1; d_gene: -; CDR3aa: CASSQNQRLYGYTF; CDR3nt: TGTGCCAGCAGCCAAAACCAGAGACTCTATGGCTACACCTTC
abundance: -; j_gene: TRBJ1-5; len: 14; v_gene: TRBV5-1; d_gene: -; CDR3aa: CASSLGSGAQPQHF; CDR3nt: TGCGCCAGCAGCTTGGGCTCAGGGGCTCAGCCCCAGCATTTT
abundance: once; j_gene: TRBJ1-1; len: 14; v_gene: TRBV6-2/TRBV6-3; d_gene: -; CDR3aa: CASKDWGAGTEAFF; CDR3nt: TGTGCCAGCAAGGATTGGGGGGCGGGAACTGAAGCTTTCTTT
abundance: few; j_gene: TRBJ2-5; len: 13; v_gene: TRBV24-1; d_gene: TRBD1; CDR3aa: CATGQGFPETQYF; CDR3nt: TGTGCCACCGGACAGGGGTTTCCGGAGACCCAGTACTTC
abundance: -; j_gene: TRBJ2-2; len: 15; v_gene: TRBV9; d_gene: -; CDR3aa: CASSPQARDTGELFF; CDR3nt: TGTGCCAGCAGCCCCCAGGCTAGGGATACCGGGGAGCTGTTTTTT
abundance: -; j_gene: TRBJ2-5; len: 15; v_gene: TRBV14; d_gene: TRBD2; CDR3aa: CASSQTLAVQETQYF; CDR3nt: TGTGCCAGCAGCCAAACGCTAGCGGTACAAGAGACCCAGTACTTC
abundance: few; j_gene: TRBJ1-3; len: 14; v_gene: TRBV20-1; d_gene: TRBD1; CDR3aa: CSAKRQGAGNTIYF; CDR3nt: TGCAGTGCTAAGAGACAGGGGGCTGGAAACACCATATATTTT
abundance: -; j_gene: TRBJ2-1; len: 12; v_gene: TRBV10-1; d_gene: -; CDR3aa: CARPGPQDEQFF; CDR3nt: TGCGCCAGACCGGGACCTCAGGATGAGCAGTTCTTC
abundance: few; j_gene: TRBJ1-2; len: 16; v_gene: TRBV6-5; d_gene: TRBD1; CDR3aa: CASSHSRDRSNYGYTF; CDR3nt: TGTGCCAGCAGCCACTCCCGGGACAGGTCCAACTATGGCTACACCTTC
abundance: -; j_gene: TRBJ1-2; len: 17; v_gene: TRBV9; d_gene: -; CDR3aa: CASSARGQEEVSYGYTF; CDR3nt: TGTGCCAGCAGCGCACGAGGGCAAGAGGAGGTTAGCTATGGCTACACCTTC
abundance: few; j_gene: TRBJ2-1; len: 15; v_gene: TRBV28; d_gene: TRBD1; CDR3aa: CASSPQGASYNEQFF; CDR3nt: TGTGCCAGCAGTCCGCAGGGGGCATCCTACAATGAGCAGTTCTTC
abundance: -; j_gene: TRBJ2-2; len: 14; v_gene: TRBV12-3/TRBV12-4; d_gene: -; CDR3aa: CASSLRGVDGELFF; CDR3nt: TGTGCCAGCAGTTTACGCGGGGTAGACGGGGAGCTGTTTTTT
abundance: -; j_gene: TRBJ2-5; len: 14; v_gene: TRBV4-1; d_gene: -; CDR3aa: CASSLGPGRETQYF; CDR3nt: TGCGCCAGCAGCCTGGGACCGGGAAGGGAGACCCAGTACTTC
abundance: few; j_gene: TRBJ2-3; len: 18; v_gene: TRBV2; d_gene: TRBD2; CDR3aa: CASKGTSAPPAHTDTQYF; CDR3nt: TGTGCCAGCAAGGGGACTAGCGCGCCCCCGGCACACACAGATACGCAGTATTTT
abundance: -; j_gene: TRBJ2-3; len: 16; v_gene: TRBV4-2; d_gene: -; CDR3aa: CASSQVGGSSTDTQYF; CDR3nt: TGTGCCAGCAGCCAAGTTGGTGGTTCTAGCACAGATACGCAGTATTTT
abundance: few; j_gene: TRBJ2-7; len: 11; v_gene: TRBV3-1; d_gene: -; CDR3aa: CASSVSSPQYF; CDR3nt: TGTGCCAGCAGCGTAAGCTCTCCGCAGTACTTC
abundance: -; j_gene: TRBJ2-5; len: 16; v_gene: TRBV5-1; d_gene: TRBD1; CDR3aa: CASSFTGGVRGETQYF; CDR3nt: TGCGCCAGCAGCTTCACAGGGGGCGTTCGAGGGGAGACCCAGTACTTC
abundance: -; j_gene: TRBJ1-1; len: 12; v_gene: TRBV20-1; d_gene: -; CDR3aa: CSATRGGTEAFF; CDR3nt: TGCAGTGCAACAAGGGGGGGCACTGAAGCTTTCTTT
abundance: few; j_gene: TRBJ1-5; len: 14; v_gene: TRBV25-1; d_gene: -; CDR3aa: CASSEYSSDQPQHF; CDR3nt: TGTGCCAGCAGTGAATACTCATCGGACCAGCCCCAGCATTTT
abundance: -; j_gene: TRBJ2-3; len: 15; v_gene: TRBV6-2/TRBV6-3; d_gene: -; CDR3aa: CASRRRGAFTDTQYF; CDR3nt: TGTGCCAGCAGGCGACGGGGGGCCTTCACAGATACGCAGTATTTT
abundance: -; j_gene: TRBJ2-7; len: 15; v_gene: TRBV6-1; d_gene: TRBD1; CDR3aa: CASKRGQAYTYEQYF; CDR3nt: TGTGCCAGCAAGAGGGGGCAGGCCTATACCTACGAGCAGTACTTC
abundance: many; j_gene: TRBJ2-1; len: 15; v_gene: TRBV12-3/TRBV12-4; d_gene: -; CDR3aa: CASSLGAASYNEQFF; CDR3nt: TGTGCCAGCAGTTTAGGAGCAGCATCCTACAATGAGCAGTTCTTC
abundance: -; j_gene: TRBJ1-2; len: 16; v_gene: TRBV10-3; d_gene: TRBD1; CDR3aa: CAISPLTGSILHGYTF; CDR3nt: TGTGCCATCAGTCCCTTGACAGGGTCTATTCTCCATGGCTACACCTTC
abundance: -; j_gene: TRBJ1-6; len: 19; v_gene: TRBV4-1; d_gene: -; CDR3aa: CASSQEVIWKGSYNSPLHF; CDR3nt: TGCGCCAGCAGCCAAGAGGTTATTTGGAAAGGGTCCTATAATTCACCCCTCCACTTT
abundance: -; j_gene: TRBJ2-3; len: 14; v_gene: TRBV7-2; d_gene: -; CDR3aa: CASSEQGRTDTQYF; CDR3nt: TGTGCCAGCAGCGAACAGGGGAGGACAGATACGCAGTATTTT
abundance: -; j_gene: TRBJ2-3; len: 16; v_gene: TRBV4-1; d_gene: -; CDR3aa: CASSPRGFRATDTQYF; CDR3nt: TGCGCCAGCAGCCCGCGGGGATTTAGGGCGACAGATACGCAGTATTTT
abundance: -; j_gene: TRBJ1-1; len: 13; v_gene: TRBV20-1; d_gene: TRBD1; CDR3aa: CSARWDRNTEAFF; CDR3nt: TGCAGTGCTAGATGGGACAGGAACACTGAAGCTTTCTTT
abundance: -; j_gene: TRBJ1-3; len: 13; v_gene: TRBV20-1; d_gene: -; CDR3aa: CSASGFPLNTIYF; CDR3nt: TGCAGTGCTAGTGGGTTCCCCTTAAACACCATATATTTT
abundance: -; j_gene: TRBJ1-3; len: 15; v_gene: TRBV7-6; d_gene: TRBD1; CDR3aa: CASSNQQGDGNTIYF; CDR3nt: TGTGCCAGCAGCAATCAACAGGGGGATGGAAACACCATATATTTT
abundance: -; j_gene: TRBJ1-1; len: 15; v_gene: TRBV3-1; d_gene: -; CDR3aa: CASSQEPGLGARAFF; CDR3nt: TGTGCCAGCAGCCAAGAGCCAGGGTTGGGAGCTAGAGCTTTCTTT
abundance: once; j_gene: TRBJ1-1; len: 15; v_gene: TRBV11-2; d_gene: TRBD1; CDR3aa: CASSSRTGANTEAFF; CDR3nt: TGTGCCAGCAGCTCCCGGACAGGGGCGAACACTGAAGCTTTCTTT
abundance: -; j_gene: TRBJ2-7; len: 13; v_gene: TRBV29-1; d_gene: TRBD1; CDR3aa: CSAEGQGTGEQYF; CDR3nt: TGCAGCGCAGAGGGACAGGGTACCGGCGAGCAGTACTTC
abundance: -; j_gene: TRBJ2-1; len: 15; v_gene: TRBV15; d_gene: -; CDR3aa: CATSRDGTVYNEQFF; CDR3nt: TGTGCCACCAGCAGAGATGGGACCGTCTACAATGAGCAGTTCTTC